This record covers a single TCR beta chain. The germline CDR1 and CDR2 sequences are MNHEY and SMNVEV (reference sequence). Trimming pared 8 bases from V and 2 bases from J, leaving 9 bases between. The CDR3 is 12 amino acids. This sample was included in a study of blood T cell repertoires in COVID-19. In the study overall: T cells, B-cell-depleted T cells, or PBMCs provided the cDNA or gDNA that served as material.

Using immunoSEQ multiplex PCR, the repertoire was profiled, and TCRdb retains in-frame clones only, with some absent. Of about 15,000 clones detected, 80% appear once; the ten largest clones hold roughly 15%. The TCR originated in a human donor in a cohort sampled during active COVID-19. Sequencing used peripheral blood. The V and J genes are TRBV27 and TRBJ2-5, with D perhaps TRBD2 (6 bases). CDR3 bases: TGTGCCAGCGGGAGGTCGCAAGAGACCCAGTACTTC. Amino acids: CASGRSQETQYF.